This TCR beta chain is drawn from a study of identical twins. MiXCR was run by TCRdb on the 5' RACE reads, yielding one entry per CDR3 protein. The sample contains around 250,000 distinct CDR3 sequences, about an eighth of which appear only once. Details on this clonotype: Antigen unknown.

Study findings and constraints: While abundant cord blood beta clonotypes carried fewer insertions, memory repertoires showed no such pattern. Analyses of zero insertions could be partly confounded by invariant MAIT and iNKT cells. Alpha sequences out of frame and shared by twins had excess low generation probability.

CDR3 length: 15 residues. Germline loops: CDR1 SGHDN, CDR2 FVKESK. The V and J ends lost 4 bases and 5 bases, in that order; junction bases with no gene match: 6. These data were also reused for a study on yellow fever vaccine responses in identical twins. Per that study: Twin vaccine T cell responses reportedly seemed partly convergent, partly personalized.

The gene calls are TRBV14 and TRBJ2-2; TRBD1 agrees at 8 bases. The sequenced sample was memory (CD45RO+) T cells sorted from blood. The receptor was isolated from a woman between 18 and 29 years old in good health. The CDR3 sequence is CASSLARTGTGELFF. In DNA, the CDR3 is TGTGCCAGCAGCCTCGCCCGGACAGGGACCGGGGAGCTGTTTTTT.